A selection of T cell receptor beta chains follows, all from one sample in a study of cytomegalovirus exposure and HLA in healthy donors. Clones were sequenced by immunoSEQ multiplex PCR, and TCRdb holds only the in-frame ones, with some missing. The table for this sample gives 120,000 to 150,000 clones. The sequenced material came from PBMCs. Every receptor here comes from a woman aged 18-29 years in good health and CMV-seronegative. The CDR3 runs from the conserved cysteine through the conserved F or W. A D gene is named only where the DNA matches it firmly.

CDR3nt	CDR3aa	j_gene	d_gene	v_gene
TGTGCCAGTAGTATTCCTGGACAGGGGACGTATGGCTACACCTTC	CASSIPGQGTYGYTF	TRBJ1-2	TRBD1	TRBV19
TGTGCCAGCAGCGACTTCGGGGGACTACGGCAGTTCTTC	CASSDFGGLRQFF	TRBJ2-1	TRBD2	TRBV5-4
TGTGCCAGCAGCTTAGGGACAGACACCTATGGCTACACCTTC	CASSLGTDTYGYTF	TRBJ1-2	-	TRBV7-6
TGTGCCAGCAGCTTCTTGGCGGGAGGGACGAACACAGATACGCAGTATTTT	CASSFLAGGTNTDTQYF	TRBJ2-3	TRBD2	TRBV5-6
TGTGCCAGTAGTATAGATCTTCCGGACAGGAATGAAAAACTGTTTTTT	CASSIDLPDRNEKLFF	TRBJ1-4	TRBD1	TRBV19
TGTGCCAGCAGCTTAGGAGTGAACTCTGGAAACACCATATATTTT	CASSLGVNSGNTIYF	TRBJ1-3	-	TRBV7-8
TGTGCCAGCAGGCGGTGGGGGCTTGGGACTGAAGCTTTCTTT	CASRRWGLGTEAFF	TRBJ1-1	-	TRBV2
TGTGCCACCAGCAGATTGGGAGACAGGGAGACCCAGTACTTC	CATSRLGDRETQYF	TRBJ2-5	-	TRBV15
TGTGCCAGCAGCTTAGGTCATAGTACAGATACGCAGTATTTT	CASSLGHSTDTQYF	TRBJ2-3	-	TRBV7-3
TGTGCCAGCAGTTTAAGGGAGAGCTATGGCTACACCTTC	CASSLRESYGYTF	TRBJ1-2	-	TRBV27
TGTGCCAGCAGACCGGGGGAAGAGACCCAGTACTTC	CASRPGEETQYF	TRBJ2-5	-	TRBV7-9
TGTGCCAGCAGCTTCCAGCGGAGCTCCTACAATGAGCAGTTCTTC	CASSFQRSSYNEQFF	TRBJ2-1	-	TRBV7-3